This T cell receptor (beta chain) was documented in a study of blood T cell repertoires in COVID-19. Germline CDR1 SGHRS, CDR2 YFSETQ. The V end lost 0 bases, the J end lost 7 bases, and 10 bases lay between the germline ends. This CDR3 has 13 residues. Methods used by the authors: Quantification of nucleated cells was approximated via reference gene primer amplification. This table comes from immunoSEQ multiplex PCR, and its TCRdb copy is limited to in-frame clones, with some not included. That table supplies the V and J calls and clone size; D and trimming were determined from the DNA. Of over 200,000 clones in the sample, roughly 90% were seen once.

The V gene is TRBV5-1, the J gene TRBJ1-1; TRBD1 might be the D (6 bases). The TCR was taken from a woman aged 55-69 years with acute or convalescent COVID-19. Sequences were obtained from peripheral blood. The CDR3 nucleotides read TGCGCCAGCAGCTTGGAAGGGGGTGGTGAAGCTTTCTTT. Its protein product is CASSLEGGGEAFF.